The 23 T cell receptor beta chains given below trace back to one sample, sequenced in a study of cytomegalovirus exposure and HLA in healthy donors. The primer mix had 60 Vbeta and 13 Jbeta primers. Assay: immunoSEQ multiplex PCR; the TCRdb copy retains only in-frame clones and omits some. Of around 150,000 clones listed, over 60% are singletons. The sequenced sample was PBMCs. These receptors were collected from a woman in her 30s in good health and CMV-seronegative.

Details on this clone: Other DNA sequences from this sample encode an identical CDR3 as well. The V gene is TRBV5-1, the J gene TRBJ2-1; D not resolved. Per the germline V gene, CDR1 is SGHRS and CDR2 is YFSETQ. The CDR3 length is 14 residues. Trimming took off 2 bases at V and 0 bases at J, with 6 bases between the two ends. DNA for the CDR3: TGCGCCAGCAGCTTATCTAGCTCCTACAATGAGCAGTTCTTC. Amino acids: CASSLSSSYNEQFF.

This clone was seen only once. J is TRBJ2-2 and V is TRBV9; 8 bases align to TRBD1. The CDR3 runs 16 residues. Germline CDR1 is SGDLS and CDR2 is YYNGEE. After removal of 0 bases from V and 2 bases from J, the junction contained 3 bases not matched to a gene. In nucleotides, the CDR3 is TGTGCCAGCAGCGTAGTAGGACAGGGTAACACCGGGGAGCTGTTTTTT. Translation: CASSVVGQGNTGELFF. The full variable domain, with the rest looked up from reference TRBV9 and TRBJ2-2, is DSGVTQTPKHLITATGQRVTLRCSPRSGDLSVYWYQQSLDQGLQFLIQYYNGEERAKGNILERFSAQQFPDLHSELNLSSLELGDSALYFCASSVVGQGNTGELFFGEGSRLTVL.

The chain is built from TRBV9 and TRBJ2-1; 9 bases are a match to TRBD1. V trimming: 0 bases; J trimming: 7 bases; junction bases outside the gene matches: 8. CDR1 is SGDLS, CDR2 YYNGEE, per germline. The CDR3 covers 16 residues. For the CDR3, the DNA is TGTGCCAGCAGCGTAGTACAGGGGGCTTGGGGGAATGAGCAGTTCTTC. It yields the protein CASSVVQGAWGNEQFF.

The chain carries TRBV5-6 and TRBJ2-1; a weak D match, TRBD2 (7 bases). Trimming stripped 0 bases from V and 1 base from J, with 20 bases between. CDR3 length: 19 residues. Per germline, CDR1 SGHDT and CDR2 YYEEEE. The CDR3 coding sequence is TGTGCCAGCAGCTTGGCCGGATGGACGGGGGGCCTATCCTACAATGAGCAGTTCTTC. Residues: CASSLAGWTGGLSYNEQFF.

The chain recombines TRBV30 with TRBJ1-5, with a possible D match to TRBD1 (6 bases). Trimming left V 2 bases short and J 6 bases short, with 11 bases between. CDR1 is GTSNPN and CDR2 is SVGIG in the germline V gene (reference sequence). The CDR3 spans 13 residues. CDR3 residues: CAWSIGGGQPQHF. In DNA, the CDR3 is TGTGCCTGGAGTATAGGGGGGGGTCAGCCCCAGCATTTT.

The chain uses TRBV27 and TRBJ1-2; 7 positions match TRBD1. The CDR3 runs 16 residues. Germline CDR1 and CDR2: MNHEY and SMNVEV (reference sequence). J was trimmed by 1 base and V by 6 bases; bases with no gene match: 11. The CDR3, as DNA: TGTGCCAGCAGGCCCCTAACAGGGGTCCTTAACTATGGCTACACCTTC. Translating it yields CASRPLTGVLNYGYTF.

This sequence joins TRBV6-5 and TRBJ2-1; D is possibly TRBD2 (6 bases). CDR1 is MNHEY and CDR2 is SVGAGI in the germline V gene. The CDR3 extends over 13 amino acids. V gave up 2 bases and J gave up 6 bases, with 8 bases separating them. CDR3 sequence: CASSYLGGNEQFF. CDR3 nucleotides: TGTGCCAGCAGTTACCTCGGGGGCAATGAGCAGTTCTTC.

CDR3 amino acids: CASSLYAGTDEAFF. Written as DNA, the CDR3 is TGTGCCAGCAGTTTATACGCGGGGACAGATGAAGCTTTCTTT. The chain recombines TRBV2 with TRBJ1-1; 7 bases fit TRBD1. Germline V lookup: CDR1 SNHLY, CDR2 FYNNEI. The CDR3 is 14 residues long. The ends lost 5 bases at V and 7 bases at J; junction bases unmatched: 10.

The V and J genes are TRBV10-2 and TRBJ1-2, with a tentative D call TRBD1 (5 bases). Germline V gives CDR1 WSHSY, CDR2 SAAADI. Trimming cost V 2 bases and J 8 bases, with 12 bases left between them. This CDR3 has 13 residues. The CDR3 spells CASSEEQGRGYTF. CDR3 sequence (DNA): TGCGCCAGCAGTGAGGAGCAGGGTAGGGGCTACACCTTC.

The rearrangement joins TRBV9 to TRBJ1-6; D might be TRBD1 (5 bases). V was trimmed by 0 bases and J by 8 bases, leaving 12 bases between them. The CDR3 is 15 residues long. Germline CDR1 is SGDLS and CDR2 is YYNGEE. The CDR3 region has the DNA TGTGCCAGCAGCGTAGAGCCAGGGAGGGATTCACCCCTCCACTTT. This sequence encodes CASSVEPGRDSPLHF.

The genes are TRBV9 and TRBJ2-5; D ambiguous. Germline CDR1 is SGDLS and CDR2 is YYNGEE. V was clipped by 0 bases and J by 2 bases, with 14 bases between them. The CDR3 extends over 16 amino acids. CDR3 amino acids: CASSVASRVKQETQYF. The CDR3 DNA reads TGTGCCAGCAGCGTAGCTTCACGGGTAAAGCAAGAGACCCAGTACTTC.

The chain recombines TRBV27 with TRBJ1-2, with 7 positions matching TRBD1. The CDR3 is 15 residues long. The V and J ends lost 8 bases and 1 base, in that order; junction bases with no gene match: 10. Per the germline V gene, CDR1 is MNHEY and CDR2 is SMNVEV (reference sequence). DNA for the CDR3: TGTGCCAGCTGTCCGGCTAGGGACAGTAACTATGGCTACACCTTC. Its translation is CASCPARDSNYGYTF.

CDR3 nucleotides: TGTGCCAGCAGCCCATGGCCCCTGGACAGCCCTGGAAACACCATATATTTT. Its protein is CASSPWPLDSPGNTIYF. The chain is built from TRBV7-8 and TRBJ1-3; perhaps TRBD1 as D (6 bases). V lost 5 bases, J lost 2 bases, and 19 bases lay in between. Per germline, CDR1 SGHVS and CDR2 FQNEAQ. This CDR3 contains 17 residues.

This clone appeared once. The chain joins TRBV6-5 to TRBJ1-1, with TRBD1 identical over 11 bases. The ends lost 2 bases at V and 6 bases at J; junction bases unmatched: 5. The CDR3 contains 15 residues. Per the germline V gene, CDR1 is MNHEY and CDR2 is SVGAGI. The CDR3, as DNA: TGTGCCAGCAGTTACGAAGGACAGGGGGCGTCTGAAGCTTTCTTT. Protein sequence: CASSYEGQGASEAFF.

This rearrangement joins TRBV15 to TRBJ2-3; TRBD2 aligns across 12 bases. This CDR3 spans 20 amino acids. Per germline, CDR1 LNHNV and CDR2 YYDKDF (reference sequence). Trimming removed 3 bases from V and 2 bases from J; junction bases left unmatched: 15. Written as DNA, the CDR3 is TGTGCCACCAGCAGGACGAGGACTAGCGGGAAGATTCGCCCCACAGATACGCAGTATTTT. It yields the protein CATSRTRTSGKIRPTDTQYF.

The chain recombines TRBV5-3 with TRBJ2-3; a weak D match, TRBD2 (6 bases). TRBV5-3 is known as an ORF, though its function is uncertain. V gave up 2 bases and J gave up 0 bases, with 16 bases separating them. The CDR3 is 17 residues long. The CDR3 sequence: CARSFLDGGGSTDTQYF. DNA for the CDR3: TGTGCCAGAAGCTTCCTGGACGGCGGAGGGAGCACAGATACGCAGTATTTT.

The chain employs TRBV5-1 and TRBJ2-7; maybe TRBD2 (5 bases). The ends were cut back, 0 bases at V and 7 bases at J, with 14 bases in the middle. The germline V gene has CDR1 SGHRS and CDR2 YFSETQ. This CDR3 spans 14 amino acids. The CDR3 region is CASSLETPTGEQYF. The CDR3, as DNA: TGCGCCAGCAGCTTGGAGACACCTACGGGGGAGCAGTACTTC.

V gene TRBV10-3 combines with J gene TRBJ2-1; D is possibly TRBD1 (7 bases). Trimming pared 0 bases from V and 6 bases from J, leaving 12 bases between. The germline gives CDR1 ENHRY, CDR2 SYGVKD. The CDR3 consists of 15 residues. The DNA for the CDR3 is TGTGCCATCAGTGAGTCAAGGGGGCGGGGCAATGAGCAGTTCTTC. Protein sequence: CAISESRGRGNEQFF.

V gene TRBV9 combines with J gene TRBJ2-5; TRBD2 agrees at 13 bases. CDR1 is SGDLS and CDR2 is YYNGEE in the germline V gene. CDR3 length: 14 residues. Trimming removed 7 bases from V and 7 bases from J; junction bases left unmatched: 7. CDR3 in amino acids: CASGTSGTGGTQYF. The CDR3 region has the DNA TGTGCCAGCGGGACTAGCGGGACGGGCGGGACCCAGTACTTC. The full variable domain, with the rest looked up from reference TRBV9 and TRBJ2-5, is DSGVTQTPKHLITATGQRVTLRCSPRSGDLSVYWYQQSLDQGLQFLIQYYNGEERAKGNILERFSAQQFPDLHSELNLSSLELGDSALYFCASGTSGTGGTQYFGPGTRLLVL.

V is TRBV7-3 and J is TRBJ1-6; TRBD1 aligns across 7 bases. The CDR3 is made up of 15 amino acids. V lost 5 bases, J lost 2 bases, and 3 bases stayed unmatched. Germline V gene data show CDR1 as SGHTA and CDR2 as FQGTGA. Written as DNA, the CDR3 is TGTGCCAGCAGCCCAGGGGGAACCTATAATTCACCCCTCCACTTT. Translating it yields CASSPGGTYNSPLHF.

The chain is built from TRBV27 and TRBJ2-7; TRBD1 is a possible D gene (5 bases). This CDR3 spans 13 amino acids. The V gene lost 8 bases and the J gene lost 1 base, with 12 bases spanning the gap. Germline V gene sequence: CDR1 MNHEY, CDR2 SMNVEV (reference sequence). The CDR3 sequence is CASGNTGSYEQYF. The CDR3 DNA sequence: TGTGCCAGCGGAAATACAGGATCCTACGAGCAGTACTTC.

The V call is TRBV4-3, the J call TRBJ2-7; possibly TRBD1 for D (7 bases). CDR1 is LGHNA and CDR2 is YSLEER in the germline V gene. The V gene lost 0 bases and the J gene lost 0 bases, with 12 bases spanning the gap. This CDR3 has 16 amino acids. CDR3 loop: CASSQEGGGSSYEQYF. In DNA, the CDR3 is TGCGCCAGCAGCCAAGAAGGAGGGGGCAGCTCCTACGAGCAGTACTTC.

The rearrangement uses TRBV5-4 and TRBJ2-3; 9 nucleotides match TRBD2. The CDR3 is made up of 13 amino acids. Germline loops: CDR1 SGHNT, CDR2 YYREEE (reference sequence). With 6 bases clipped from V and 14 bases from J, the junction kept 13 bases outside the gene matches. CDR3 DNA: TGTGCCAGCACCACGAGAACCGGGACTAGCACGTATTTT. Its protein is CASTTRTGTSTYF.